This T cell receptor beta chain was captured in a study of blood T cell repertoires in COVID-19. Germline values: CDR1 SGHAT, CDR2 FQNNGV. There are 15 residues in the CDR3. V was cut by 1 base and J by 2 bases, with 12 bases left in between. Clones were sequenced by immunoSEQ multiplex PCR, and TCRdb holds only the in-frame ones, with some missing. Of around 160,000 clones detected, over 70% appear once; the ten largest clones hold 13%. The chain employs TRBV11-2 and TRBJ2-7; possible D gene TRBD1, 6 bases. The TCR originated in a woman aged 55-69 years who had recovered from COVID-19. Sequencing was done on a sample of PBMCs or T cells enriched from blood (not recorded which). CDR3 DNA: TGTGCCAGCAGCTTAGGAACCAGGGGCACCTACGAGCAGTACTTC. Encoded protein: CASSLGTRGTYEQYF.